A single sample is the source of the 19 T cell receptor beta chains below, sequenced in a study of blood T cell repertoires in COVID-19. Only in-frame clones appear in the TCRdb table, and some are missing; sequencing was by immunoSEQ multiplex PCR. Among fewer than 350,000 clones listed, about nine tenths were seen once. Sequencing was performed on PBMCs or T cells enriched from blood (not recorded which). The receptors originated from a man in his sixties who had recovered from COVID-19.

V and J are TRBV28 and TRBJ1-2; D is uncertain. Germline loops: CDR1 MDHEN, CDR2 SYDVKM. The CDR3 covers 12 residues. V gave up 8 bases and J gave up 3 bases, with 10 bases separating them. CDR3 residues: CASVDLDYGYTF. In DNA, the CDR3 is TGTGCCAGCGTCGATCTAGACTATGGCTACACCTTC.

This clone has only one observation. This chain connects TRBV29-1 to TRBJ1-5, with 9 nucleotides matching TRBD1. V shed 7 bases, J shed 1 base, and the junction held 5 bases outside the gene matches. The CDR3 has 14 amino acids. Germline V gives CDR1 SQVTM, CDR2 ANQGSEA. The CDR3 region has the DNA TGCAGCGCCAGAACAGGGGGCAGCAATCAGCCCCAGCATTTT. Protein product: CSARTGGSNQPQHF. Complete variable domain (other parts from reference TRBV29-1 and TRBJ1-5): SAVISQKPSRDICQRGTSLTIQCQVDSQVTMMFWYRQQPGQSLTLIATANQGSEATYESGFVIDKFPISRPNLTFSTLTVSNMSPEDSSIYLCSARTGGSNQPQHFGDGTRLSIL.

The table lists this clone with a few counts. The chain couples TRBV7-2 to TRBJ1-5, with a weak D call TRBD1 (5 bases). The V gene's germline CDR1 is SGHTA and CDR2 FQGNSA. Trimming left V 2 bases short and J 2 bases short, with 10 bases between. This CDR3 spans 15 amino acids. The CDR3 region has the DNA TGTGCCAGCAGCTTAAGGAAGGGGCGCAATCAGCCCCAGCATTTT. Protein product: CASSLRKGRNQPQHF. Using reference TRBV7-2 and TRBJ1-5 for the parts outside the CDR3, the full variable domain is GAGVSQSPSNKVTEKGKDVELRCDPISGHTALYWYRQSLGQGLEFLIYFQGNSAPDKSGLPSDRFSAERTGGSVSTLTIQRTQQEDSAVYLCASSLRKGRNQPQHFGDGTRLSIL.

The chain is built from TRBV6-5 and TRBJ1-2; 8 positions agree with TRBD1. Germline lookup yields CDR1 MNHEY and CDR2 SVGAGI. V shed 10 bases, J shed 0 bases, and the junction held 7 bases outside the gene matches. The CDR3 extends over 14 amino acids. The CDR3, as DNA: TGTGCCATCAAGACAGGGGCTTCTAACTATGGCTACACCTTC. Its protein product is CAIKTGASNYGYTF.

The CDR3 bases are TGCGCCAGCAGCCAAGTGGTGCTAGCGGGAGGTGGTGAGCAGTTCTTC. Amino acid sequence: CASSQVVLAGGGEQFF. The chain uses TRBV4-1 and TRBJ2-1, with 11 bases lining up with TRBD2. CDR3 length: 16 residues. With V trimmed by 1 base and J by 9 bases, 8 bases remained unmatched. Germline assignment: CDR1 MGHRA and CDR2 YSYEKL.

The chain carries TRBV19 and TRBJ2-1; 9 bases match TRBD1. After removal of 6 bases from V and 4 bases from J, the junction contained 7 bases not matched to a gene. The CDR3 sequence is 15 residues long. Germline V CDR1 and CDR2: LNHDA, SQIVND (reference sequence). The CDR3 reads CASRVGQGKYNEQFF. The CDR3 DNA is TGTGCCAGTAGAGTCGGACAGGGGAAGTACAATGAGCAGTTCTTC.

The rearrangement links TRBV15 to TRBJ2-7, with 8 bases lining up with TRBD2. The V gene's germline CDR1 is LNHNV and CDR2 YYDKDF (reference sequence). This CDR3 comprises 15 residues. The ends lost 3 bases at V and 0 bases at J; junction bases unmatched: 4. The CDR3 DNA reads TGTGCCACCAGCAGTTCTAGCGGGCCCTCCTACGAGCAGTACTTC. Translating it yields CATSSSSGPSYEQYF.

The rearrangement uses TRBV2 and TRBJ2-7, with a weak D call TRBD1 (5 bases). Trimming left V 4 bases short and J 0 bases short, with 13 bases between. This CDR3 region has 15 residues. CDR1 and CDR2 from the germline V gene are SNHLY and FYNNEI. The CDR3: CASSVNRLSSYEQYF. CDR3 in DNA: TGTGCCAGCAGTGTGAACAGGTTATCCTCCTACGAGCAGTACTTC.

This clone was observed once. This chain uses TRBV5-1 with TRBJ1-5, with D possibly being TRBD1 (6 bases). Germline values: CDR1 SGHRS, CDR2 YFSETQ. The V gene lost 5 bases and the J gene lost 6 bases, with 12 bases spanning the gap. CDR3 size: 13 residues. The CDR3 nucleotides read TGCGCCAGCAGTAGTGGGGGCGGTCAGCCCCAGCATTTT. It encodes CASSSGGGQPQHF.

This clone showed up just a few times. The chain carries TRBV28 and TRBJ1-1; possible D gene TRBD1, 6 bases. The V end was cut by 4 bases, the J end by 8 bases, with 23 bases between. Germline assignment: CDR1 MDHEN and CDR2 SYDVKM. This CDR3 spans 16 amino acids. The CDR3 DNA reads TGTGCCAGCAGTTGGGCCGCGGCAGGGGTTTGGGGGGAAGCTTTCTTT. As protein: CASSWAAAGVWGEAFF.

This chain's CDR3 is CASSFTGLSDQPQHF. In nucleotides, the CDR3 is TGTGCCAGCAGTTTCACAGGATTATCAGATCAGCCCCAGCATTTT. V gene TRBV28 combines with J gene TRBJ1-5; tentatively, D is TRBD1 (5 bases). Germline V gene sequence: CDR1 MDHEN, CDR2 SYDVKM. The CDR3 spans 15 residues. V was trimmed by 3 bases and J by 5 bases, leaving 14 bases between them.

This chain connects TRBV5-8 to TRBJ2-7; no reliable D call. Germline-derived CDR1 and CDR2 are SGHTS and YDEGEE. V shed 7 bases and J shed 1 base, with 18 bases lying between them. The CDR3 runs 15 residues. CDR3 in amino acids: CASGLLPSGSYEQYF. CDR3 DNA: TGTGCCAGCGGTCTCTTACCCTCAGGATCCTACGAGCAGTACTTC. Drawing the rest from reference TRBV5-8 and TRBJ2-7, the complete variable domain is EAGVTQSPTHLIKTRGQQATLRCSPISGHTSVYWYQQALGLGLQFLLWYDEGEERNRGNFPPRFSGRQFPNYSSELNVNALELEDSALYLCASGLLPSGSYEQYFGPGTRLTVT.

The chain uses TRBV30 and TRBJ2-7; D is possibly TRBD1 (6 bases). The CDR3 runs 13 residues. Germline CDR1 is GTSNPN and CDR2 is SVGIG (reference sequence). Trimming stripped 1 base from V and 12 bases from J, with 19 bases between. The CDR3: CAWSAQTGTTRYF. The CDR3 bases are TGTGCCTGGAGTGCCCAGACAGGTACCACTCGGTACTTC. The complete variable domain, with remaining parts taken from reference TRBV30 and TRBJ2-7, reads SQTIHQWPATLVQPVGSPLSLECTVEGTSNPNLYWYRQAAGRGLQLLFYSVGIGQISSEVPQNLSASRPQDRQFILSSKKLLLSDSGFYLCAWSAQTGTTRYFGPGTRLTVT.

V usage is TRBV5-1 and J usage is TRBJ2-3; the D is unclear. V was trimmed by 0 bases and J by 6 bases, leaving 5 bases between them. Germline assignment: CDR1 SGHRS and CDR2 YFSETQ. This CDR3 comprises 12 residues. Here the CDR3 DNA reads TGCGCCAGCAGCTTGGGCGTTGATACGCAGTATTTT. Protein product: CASSLGVDTQYF.

This chain uses TRBV24-1 with TRBJ2-2, with D possibly TRBD1 on 5 matching bases. Germline assignment: CDR1 KGHDR and CDR2 SFDVKD. Trimming removed 3 bases from V and 8 bases from J, with 18 bases in between. The length of the CDR3 is 16 residues. CDR3 sequence: CATSDPPFQGRGELFF. For the CDR3, the DNA is TGTGCCACCAGTGATCCCCCATTTCAGGGTAGGGGGGAGCTGTTTTTT.

This chain uses TRBV5-4 with TRBJ2-1; 12 nucleotides match TRBD2. Germline V lookup: CDR1 SGHNT, CDR2 YYREEE (reference sequence). Germline trimming cut 4 bases from V and 0 bases from J; bases unmatched to any gene: 8. The CDR3 is made up of 18 amino acids. CDR3: CASSRGLAGPSSYNEQFF. In DNA form, the CDR3 reads TGTGCCAGCAGCCGGGGACTAGCGGGCCCGAGCTCCTACAATGAGCAGTTCTTC.

This clone has a single count. V is TRBV2 and J is TRBJ1-2; 9 bases are a match to TRBD1. The V segment lost 6 bases and the J segment 5 bases; nucleotides outside the gene matches: 10. Germline V gene lookup returns CDR1 SNHLY and CDR2 FYNNEI. The CDR3 sequence is 15 residues long. DNA for the CDR3: TGTGCCAGCAGGACCGGGGGGACAGGGCGGTATGGCTACACCTTC. Protein product: CASRTGGTGRYGYTF. The complete variable domain, with remaining parts taken from reference TRBV2 and TRBJ1-2, reads EPEVTQTPSHQVTQMGQEVILRCVPISNHLYFYWYRQILGQKVEFLVSFYNNEISEKSEIFDDQFSVERPDGSNFTLKIRSTKLEDSAMYFCASRTGGTGRYGYTFGSGTRLTVV.

V is TRBV4-1 and J is TRBJ2-1, with 8 bases that match TRBD2. The CDR3 contains 14 residues. Germline values: CDR1 MGHRA, CDR2 YSYEKL. The ends lost 4 bases at V and 2 bases at J; junction bases unmatched: 1. CDR3 in DNA: TGCGCCAGCAGCCCCGGGAGGGCCTACAATGAGCAGTTCTTC. Protein: CASSPGRAYNEQFF.

J is TRBJ2-6 and V is TRBV4-1; D possibly corresponds to TRBD1 (5 bases). Germline V gene sequence: CDR1 MGHRA, CDR2 YSYEKL. The CDR3 totals 18 residues. Trimming stripped 1 base from V and 0 bases from J, with 13 bases between. The CDR3 sequence: CASSQVQGKSSGANVLTF. As DNA, the CDR3 is TGCGCCAGCAGCCAAGTTCAGGGTAAGAGCTCTGGGGCCAACGTCCTGACTTTC.